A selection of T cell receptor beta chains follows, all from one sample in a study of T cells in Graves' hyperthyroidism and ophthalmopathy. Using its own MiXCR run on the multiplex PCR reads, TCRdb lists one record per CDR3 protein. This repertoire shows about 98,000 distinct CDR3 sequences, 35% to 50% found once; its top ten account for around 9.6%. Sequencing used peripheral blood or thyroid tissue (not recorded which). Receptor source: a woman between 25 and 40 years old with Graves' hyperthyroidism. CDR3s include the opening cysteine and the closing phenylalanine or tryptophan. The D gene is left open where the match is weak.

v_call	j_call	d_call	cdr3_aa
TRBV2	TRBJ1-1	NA	CASGDPGSRAEAFF
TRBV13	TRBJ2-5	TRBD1	CASSTGGSGWQETHYF
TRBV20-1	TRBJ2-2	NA	CSARVEGMITGELFF
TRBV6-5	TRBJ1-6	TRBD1	CASSVDRGRSYNSPLHF
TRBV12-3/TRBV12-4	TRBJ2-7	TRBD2	CASAPGLADYEQYF
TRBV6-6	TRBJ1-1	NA	CASSLYTEAFF
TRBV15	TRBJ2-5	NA	CATSFTRRAEKTQYF
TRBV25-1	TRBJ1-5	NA	CASSELGSNQPQHF
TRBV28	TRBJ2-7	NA	CATRQVSYEQYF
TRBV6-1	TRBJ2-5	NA	CASSAGGMVQEAQYF
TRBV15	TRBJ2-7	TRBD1	CATSREGQGLYEQYF
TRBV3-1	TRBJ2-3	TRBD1	CASSQSQGTAITDTQYF
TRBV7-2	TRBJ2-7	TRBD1	CASRSPGQAAYDQYF
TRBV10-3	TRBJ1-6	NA	CASAGRNNSPLHF
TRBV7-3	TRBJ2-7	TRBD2	CASSRWAGLAGWEF
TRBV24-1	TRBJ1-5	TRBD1	CATSQGAGNQPQHF
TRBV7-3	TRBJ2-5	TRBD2	CASSLELAGGMETQYF
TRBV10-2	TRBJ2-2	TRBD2	CASRALAGAGGELFF
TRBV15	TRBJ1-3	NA	CATSSQGASGNTIYF
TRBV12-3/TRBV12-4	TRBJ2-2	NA	CASSLRDDTGELFF
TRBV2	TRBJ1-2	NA	CASKGSRTTNYGYTF
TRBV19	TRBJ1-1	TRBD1	CASTPTTGGTEAFF
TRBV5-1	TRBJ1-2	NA	CASSRRAYRDPNYGYTF
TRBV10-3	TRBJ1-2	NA	CAISPIQGNGYTF
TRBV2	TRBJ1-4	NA	CASSYEKLFF
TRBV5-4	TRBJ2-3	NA	CASRIGRDTQYF
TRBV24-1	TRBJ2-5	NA	CATSDSAVVNGLLGGTQYF
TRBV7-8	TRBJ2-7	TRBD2	CASSDSGSRYEQYF
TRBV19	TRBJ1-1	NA	CASSINGGTEAFF
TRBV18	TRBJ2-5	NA	CASSRGQVTIETQYF
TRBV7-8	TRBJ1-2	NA	CASSSSVYSNYGYTF
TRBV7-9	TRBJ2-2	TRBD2	CASSREVWRAGVTGGLFF
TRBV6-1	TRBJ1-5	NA	CASSEPGRSLLSNQPQHF
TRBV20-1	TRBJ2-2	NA	CSASGNTGELFF
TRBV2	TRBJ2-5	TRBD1	CASSIDRGQETQYF
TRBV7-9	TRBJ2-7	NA	CASSLAGTGAHEQYF
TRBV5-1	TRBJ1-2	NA	CASSRRGNHGYTF
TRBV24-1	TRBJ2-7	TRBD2	CATGTSGSSYEQYF
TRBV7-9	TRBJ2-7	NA	CASSPWWSHEQYF
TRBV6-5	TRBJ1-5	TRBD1	CASSYRRTGDNQPQHF
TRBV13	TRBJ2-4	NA	CASSSDRPGDIQYF
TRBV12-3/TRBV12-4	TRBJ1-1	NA	CASSPIGFPNTEAFF
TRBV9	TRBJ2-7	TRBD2	CASSPGGDTAYEQYF
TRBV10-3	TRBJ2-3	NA	CANSARGSDTQCF
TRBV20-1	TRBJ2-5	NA	CSARVGTGPGQPQYF
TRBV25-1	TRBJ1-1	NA	CASSNSRHTEAFF
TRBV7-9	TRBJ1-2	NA	CASSLDTGFSYGYTF
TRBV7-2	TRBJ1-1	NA	CASGLRNAPNTEAFF
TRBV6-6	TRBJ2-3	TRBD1	CASSTPNRGATDTQYF
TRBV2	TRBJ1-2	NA	CASSDRGHFYGYTF
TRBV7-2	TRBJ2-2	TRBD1	CASSPLQGSTGELFF
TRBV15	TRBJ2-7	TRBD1	CATSRGDRVNEQYF
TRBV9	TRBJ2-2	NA	CASSVGGGLPGELFF